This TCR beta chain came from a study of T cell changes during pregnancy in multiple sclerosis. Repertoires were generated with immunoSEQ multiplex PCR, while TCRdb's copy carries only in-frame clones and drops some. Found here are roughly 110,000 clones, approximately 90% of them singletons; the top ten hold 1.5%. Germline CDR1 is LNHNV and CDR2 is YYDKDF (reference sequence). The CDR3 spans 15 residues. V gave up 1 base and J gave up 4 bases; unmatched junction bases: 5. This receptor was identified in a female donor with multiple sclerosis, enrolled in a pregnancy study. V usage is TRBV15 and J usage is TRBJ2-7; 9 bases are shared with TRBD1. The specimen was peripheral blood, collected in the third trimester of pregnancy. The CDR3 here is CATSRGGQGRYEQYF. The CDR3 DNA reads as TGTGCCACCAGCAGAGGGGGACAGGGACGGTACGAGCAGTACTTC.